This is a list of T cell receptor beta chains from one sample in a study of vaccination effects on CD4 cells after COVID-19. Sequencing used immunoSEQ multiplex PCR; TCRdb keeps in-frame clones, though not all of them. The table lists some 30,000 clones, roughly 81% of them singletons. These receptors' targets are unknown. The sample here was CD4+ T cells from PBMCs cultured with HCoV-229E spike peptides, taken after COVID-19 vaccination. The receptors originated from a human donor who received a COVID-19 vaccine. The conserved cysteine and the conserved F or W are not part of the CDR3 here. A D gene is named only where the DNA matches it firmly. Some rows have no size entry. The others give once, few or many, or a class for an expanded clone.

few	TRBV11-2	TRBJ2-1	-	ASRQPMTYNEQF
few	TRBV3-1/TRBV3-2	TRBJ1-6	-	ASSQDKGASQSPLH
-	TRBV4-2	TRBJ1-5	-	ASSAANQPQH
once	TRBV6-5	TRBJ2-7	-	ASSYSIANRYEQY
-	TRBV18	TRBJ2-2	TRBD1	ASSNRGPVESTGELF
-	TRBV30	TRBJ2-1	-	AWTIQGTPYNEQF
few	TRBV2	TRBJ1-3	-	ASGADSGNTIY
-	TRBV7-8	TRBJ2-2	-	ASSLETGGAGTGELF
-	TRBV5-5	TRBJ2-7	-	ASSTGGQSLSYEQY
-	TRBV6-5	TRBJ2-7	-	ASTPDNTYEQY
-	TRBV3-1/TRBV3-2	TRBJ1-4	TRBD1	ASSQNQGAGANEKLF
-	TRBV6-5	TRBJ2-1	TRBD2	ASSYPREGRDEQF
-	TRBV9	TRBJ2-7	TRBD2	ASSVVPGLAGEQY
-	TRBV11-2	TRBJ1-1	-	ASSRNRAAF
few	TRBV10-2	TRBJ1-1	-	ASSESGGGVMNTEAF
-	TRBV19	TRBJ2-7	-	ASVDEQY
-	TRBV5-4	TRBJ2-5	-	ASSLNREQETQY
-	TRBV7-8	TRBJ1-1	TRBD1	ASSLAYRGLNTEAF
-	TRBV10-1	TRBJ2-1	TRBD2	ASSASSGMNEQF
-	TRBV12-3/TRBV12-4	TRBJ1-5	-	ASGGPNQPQH
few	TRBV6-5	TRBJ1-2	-	ASTSAGQFDGYT
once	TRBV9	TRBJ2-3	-	ASSVGAVGTDTQY
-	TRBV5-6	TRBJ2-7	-	ASSLGQSYEQY
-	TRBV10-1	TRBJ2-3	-	ASSRNLADTQY
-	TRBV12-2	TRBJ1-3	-	ASRLGNTIY
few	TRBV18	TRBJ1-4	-	ASSTQGSANEKLF
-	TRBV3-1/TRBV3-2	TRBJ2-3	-	ASSQVRLAVDTQY
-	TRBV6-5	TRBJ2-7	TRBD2	ATELAGAGQY
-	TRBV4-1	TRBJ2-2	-	ASRHMTGPNTGELF
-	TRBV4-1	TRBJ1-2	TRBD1	ASSHDRDGNYGYT
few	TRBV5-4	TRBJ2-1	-	ASSWMTSKQF
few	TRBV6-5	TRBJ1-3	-	ASSYSTQTSGNTIY
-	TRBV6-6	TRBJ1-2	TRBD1	ASSAGQGGNYGYT
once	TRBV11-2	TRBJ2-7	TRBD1	ASSANRGLPYEQY
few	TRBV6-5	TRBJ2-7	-	ASFALADPYEQY
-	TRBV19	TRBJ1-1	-	ASSIAGYRNTEAF
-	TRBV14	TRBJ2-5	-	ASSLSPGRGTQY
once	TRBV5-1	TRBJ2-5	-	ASSPAGEVGETQY
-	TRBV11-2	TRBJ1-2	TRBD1	ASSGQGKNYGYT
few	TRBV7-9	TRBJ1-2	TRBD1	ASSVDRGNYGYT
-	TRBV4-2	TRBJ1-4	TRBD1	ASSQGETGAEKLF
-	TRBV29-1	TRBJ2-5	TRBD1	SVNGQGEQETQY
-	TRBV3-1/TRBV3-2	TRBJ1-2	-	ASSQEAGYGYT
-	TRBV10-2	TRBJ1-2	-	ASRVGRAPNYGYT